The 6 T cell receptor beta chains given below trace back to one sample, sequenced in a study of blood T cells in healthy people across ages. Through a sample-barcoded 5' primer and a J-beta primer mix, a second PCR was run for roughly 7 to 12 cycles. A single record per CDR3 protein comes from TCRdb applying MiXCR to the 5' RACE reads. In the table there are under 2,000,000 distinct CDR3 sequences, around 50% of which are singletons. The sample taken for sequencing was blood. The source of these receptors is a woman between 40 and 50 years old in good health.

The chain employs TRBV28 and TRBJ2-1; no clear D. The CDR3 totals 12 residues. Germline V gives CDR1 MDHEN, CDR2 SYDVKM. The V end was cut by 3 bases, the J end by 8 bases, with 8 bases between. CDR3 residues: CASSFRFDEQFF. The CDR3 DNA reads TGTGCCAGCAGTTTCCGGTTTGATGAGCAGTTCTTC.

This clonotype was counted between two and nine times. This chain connects TRBV28 to TRBJ2-3, with D unclear. Germline V gene sequence: CDR1 MDHEN, CDR2 SYDVKM. There are 11 residues in the CDR3. Trimming took 3 bases from V and 7 from J, leaving 5 bases between them. DNA of the CDR3: TGTGCCAGCAGTTTTGGCCATACGCAGTATTTT. The encoded protein is CASSFGHTQYF.

The chain has TRBV7-9 and TRBJ1-2, with 7 bases fitting TRBD1. Germline V CDR1 and CDR2: SEHNR, FQNEAQ (reference sequence). The CDR3 covers 14 residues. V was pared by 1 base and J by 7 bases, with 6 bases of the junction left unmatched. The CDR3 DNA is TGTGCCAGCAGCTTAGAACAGGGGCCCATTGGCTACACCTTC. It codes for CASSLEQGPIGYTF.

This rearrangement joins TRBV27 to TRBJ1-2; tentative D call: TRBD1 (6 bases). This CDR3 spans 15 amino acids. V was cut by 7 bases and J by 0 bases, with 15 bases left in between. The germline CDR1 and CDR2 sequences are MNHEY and SMNVEV (reference sequence). The CDR3 coding sequence is TGTGCCAGCACCGCCGCACAGGGAGCTAACTATGGCTACACCTTC. It specifies CASTAAQGANYGYTF.

This clonotype was picked up a small number of times. The rearrangement joins TRBV2 to TRBJ1-6; 9 bases agree with TRBD1. Trimming at V came to 3 bases and at J to 7 bases, leaving 7 bases not matched to a gene. This CDR3 is 16 amino acids long. Germline CDR1 SNHLY, CDR2 FYNNEI. Here the CDR3 DNA reads TGTGCCAGCAGTGAGGACAGGGGATGGGGAAATTCACCCCTCCACTTT. Amino acids: CASSEDRGWGNSPLHF.

V is TRBV7-6 and J is TRBJ2-5, with a tentative D call TRBD1 (5 bases). Germline V gene data show CDR1 as SGHVS and CDR2 as FNYEAQ. V lost 3 bases to trimming and J lost 2 bases, with 13 bases between them. This CDR3 spans 15 amino acids. CDR3 sequence (DNA): TGTGCCAGCAGCTTTAGGGGCCTACCACAAGAGACCCAGTACTTC. This sequence encodes CASSFRGLPQETQYF.